A single sample is the source of the 14 T cell receptor beta chains below, sequenced in a study of cytomegalovirus exposure and HLA in healthy donors. This PCR relied on a set of 60 Vbeta primers and 13 Jbeta primers. Data came from immunoSEQ multiplex PCR; TCRdb stores just in-frame clones and leaves some out. The table counts just over 150,000 clones; about 1.2% lies in the top ten. Input material: PBMCs. These receptors were collected from an older woman in good health and CMV-seronegative.

The rearrangement links TRBV6-1 to TRBJ1-2; a weak D match, TRBD1 (6 bases). Germline V CDR1 and CDR2: MNHNS, SASEGT. V lost 2 bases and J lost 5, with 6 bases in between. The CDR3 runs to 12 residues. Here the CDR3 DNA reads TGTGCCAGCAGTGAACAGGGGTATGGCTACACCTTC. As protein: CASSEQGYGYTF.

As to this clone: Additional DNA sequences in this sample encode the identical CDR3. The J gene is TRBJ2-7, the V gene TRBV25-1; perhaps TRBD2 as D (5 bases). Germline CDR1 MGHDK, CDR2 SYGVNS. V lost 7 bases to trimming and J lost 6 bases, with 10 bases between them. This CDR3 spans 11 amino acids. This chain's CDR3 is CASIRTCEQYF. Written as DNA, the CDR3 is TGTGCCAGCATCAGGACTTGCGAGCAGTACTTC.

The chain uses TRBV5-1 and TRBJ2-5; a possible D gene is TRBD2 (6 bases). Germline CDR1 and CDR2: SGHRS and YFSETQ. CDR3 length: 16 amino acids. V gave up 5 bases and J gave up 5 bases, with 22 bases separating them. CDR3 residues: CASSRDSTSGSETQYF. CDR3 bases: TGCGCCAGCAGTCGGGACTCTACTTCGGGGTCGGAGACCCAGTACTTC.

J is TRBJ1-1 and V is TRBV5-4; the D gene is possibly TRBD1 (6 bases). The V end was cut by 4 bases, the J end by 1 base, with 11 bases between. CDR3 length equals 14 residues. Germline V gene lookup returns CDR1 SGHNT and CDR2 YYREEE (reference sequence). CDR3 residues: CASSRDIENTEAFF. CDR3 sequence (DNA): TGTGCCAGCAGCCGGGACATCGAGAACACTGAAGCTTTCTTT.

In nucleotides, the CDR3 is TGTGCCAGCAGCGCCGTTGAGGGGAGGGATGAAAAACTGTTTTTT. This gives the protein CASSAVEGRDEKLFF. This rearrangement joins TRBV9 to TRBJ1-4, with D tentatively TRBD1 (5 bases). CDR1 and CDR2 (germline): SGDLS, YYNGEE. V was shortened by 3 bases and J by 6 bases, with 15 bases between the two germline ends. The CDR3 is 15 residues long.

The V and J genes are TRBV27 and TRBJ1-2; D perhaps matches TRBD1 (6 bases). The CDR3 runs to 16 residues. Germline V CDR1 and CDR2: MNHEY, SMNVEV (reference sequence). Trimming took 6 bases from V and 4 from J, leaving 21 bases between them. The CDR3 loop is CASSAFDGGGGYGYTF. CDR3 bases: TGTGCCAGCAGCGCCTTTGACGGGGGGGGCGGCTATGGCTACACCTTC.

The CDR3 loop reads CASSFNSVYSTDTQYF. The CDR3 nucleotides are TGCGCCAGCAGTTTTAACAGTGTCTACAGCACAGATACGCAGTATTTT. The chain carries TRBV5-1 and TRBJ2-3, with no clear D. V was clipped by 5 bases and J by 0 bases, with 16 bases between them. CDR1 is SGHRS and CDR2 is YFSETQ in the germline V gene. This CDR3 has 16 residues.

The rearrangement joins TRBV5-4 to TRBJ1-3, with D maybe TRBD1 (5 bases). Germline CDR1 is SGHNT and CDR2 is YYREEE (reference sequence). The CDR3 runs 15 residues. V was trimmed by 4 bases and J by 0 bases, leaving 11 bases between them. CDR3 protein: CASSGTALSGNTIYF. CDR3 coding DNA: TGTGCCAGCAGCGGGACTGCACTCTCTGGAAACACCATATATTTT.

The chain is built from TRBV18 and TRBJ2-1; 13 bases map to TRBD2. The CDR3 consists of 18 residues. V lost 1 base to trimming and J lost 7 bases; unmatched junction nucleotides: 10. Per the germline V gene, CDR1 is KGHSH and CDR2 is LQKENI. The DNA of the CDR3 is TGTGCCAGCTCACCACGCGGACTAGCGGGAGCTATCCGGAATGAGCAGTTCTTC. Encoded protein: CASSPRGLAGAIRNEQFF.

The chain has TRBV6-1 and TRBJ1-1; 10 bases map to TRBD1. Germline trimming cut 4 bases from V and 6 bases from J; bases unmatched to any gene: 8. Germline assignment: CDR1 MNHNS and CDR2 SASEGT. The CDR3 is made up of 15 amino acids. CDR3 in amino acids: CASSGTDRGSSEAFF. In DNA, the CDR3 is TGTGCCAGCAGTGGTACGGACAGGGGGTCATCTGAAGCTTTCTTT.

The chain combines TRBV5-4 with TRBJ1-4, with 9 bases fitting TRBD1. Trimming at V came to 3 bases and at J to 8 bases, leaving 2 bases not matched to a gene. The CDR3 is 13 residues long. Germline V gene lookup returns CDR1 SGHNT and CDR2 YYREEE (reference sequence). The CDR3 bases are TGTGCCAGCAGCTGGACAGGGGCCGAAAAACTGTTTTTT. Protein: CASSWTGAEKLFF. Supplemented by reference TRBV5-4 and TRBJ1-4, the full variable domain reads ETGVTQSPTHLIKTRGQQVTLRCSSQSGHNTVSWYQQALGQGPQFIFQYYREEENGRGNFPPRFSGLQFPNYSSELNVNALELDDSALYLCASSWTGAEKLFFGSGTQLSVL.

This rearrangement joins TRBV7-2 to TRBJ2-5; weak D call: TRBD1 (5 bases). The CDR3 loop spans 14 amino acids. Germline lookup yields CDR1 SGHTA and CDR2 FQGNSA. V lost 0 bases and J 5 bases, leaving 10 bases between the germline ends. The CDR3 is CASSLARVGETQYF. The CDR3 bases are TGTGCCAGCAGCTTAGCCAGGGTGGGGGAGACCCAGTACTTC.

This clone counts as medium-sized by frequency. The genes are TRBV2 and TRBJ2-7; D remains unclear. V was cut by 7 bases and J by 5 bases, with 12 bases left in between. Germline assignment: CDR1 SNHLY and CDR2 FYNNEI. The CDR3 extends over 12 amino acids. Written as DNA, the CDR3 is TGTGCCAGCAATGTACTATCGAACGAGCAGTACTTC. This sequence encodes CASNVLSNEQYF.

This rearrangement joins TRBV4-2 to TRBJ2-7; 9 nucleotides agree with TRBD1. Germline trimming cut 3 bases from V and 4 bases from J; bases unmatched to any gene: 7. The CDR3 has 15 amino acids. The germline gives CDR1 LGHNA, CDR2 YNFKEQ. In nucleotides, the CDR3 is TGTGCCAGCAGCCAGGCCGGGACAGGGAAATACGAGCAGTACTTC. It translates to CASSQAGTGKYEQYF.